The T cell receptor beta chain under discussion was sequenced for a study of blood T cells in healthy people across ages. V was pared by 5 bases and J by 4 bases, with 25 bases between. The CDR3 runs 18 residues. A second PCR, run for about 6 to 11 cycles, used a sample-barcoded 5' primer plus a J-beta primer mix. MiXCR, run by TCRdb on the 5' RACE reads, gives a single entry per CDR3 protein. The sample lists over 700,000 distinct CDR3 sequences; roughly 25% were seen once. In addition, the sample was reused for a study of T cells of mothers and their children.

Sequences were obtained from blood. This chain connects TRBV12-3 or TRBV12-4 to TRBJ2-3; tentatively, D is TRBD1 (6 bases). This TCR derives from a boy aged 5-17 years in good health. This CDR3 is CASSPFLGRGEGPDTQYF. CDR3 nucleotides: TGTGCCAGCAGTCCTTTTCTCGGCAGGGGAGAAGGTCCAGATACGCAGTATTTT.